This T cell receptor (beta chain) came from a study of T cell responses to AZD1222 COVID-19 vaccine. This CDR3 region has 13 residues. Deletions cut 7 bases from V and 5 bases from J, with 12 bases between. TCRdb keeps only in-frame clones here, not all; method: immunoSEQ multiplex PCR. This sample carries 100,000 to 120,000 clones, roughly four fifths of them seen once, and the ten largest clones take 3.5% to 5%. Turning to this clone: Antigen unknown.

Broader study findings: White British people made up most donors, females outnumbered males, and clonal diversity was possibly underestimated.

V gene TRBV12-3 or TRBV12-4 combines with J gene TRBJ1-5; D is ambiguous. The TCR was taken from an adult in good health. The sequenced sample was peripheral blood, obtained on day 0 of AZD1222 vaccination. CDR3 DNA sequence: TGTGCCAGCACCAAAGGAGGAGATCAGCCCCAGCATTTT. This encodes CASTKGGDQPQHF.